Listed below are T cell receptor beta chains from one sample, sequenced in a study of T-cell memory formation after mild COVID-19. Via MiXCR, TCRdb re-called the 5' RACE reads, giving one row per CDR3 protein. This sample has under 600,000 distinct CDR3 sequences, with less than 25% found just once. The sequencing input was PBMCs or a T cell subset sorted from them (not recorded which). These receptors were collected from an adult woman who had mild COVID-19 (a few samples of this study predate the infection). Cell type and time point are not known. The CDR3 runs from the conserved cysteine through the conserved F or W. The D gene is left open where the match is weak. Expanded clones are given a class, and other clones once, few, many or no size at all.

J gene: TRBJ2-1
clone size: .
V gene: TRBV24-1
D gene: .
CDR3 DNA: TGTGCCACCAGTGATTTGAGTCCGGGCTACAATGAGCAGTTCTTC
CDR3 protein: CATSDLSPGYNEQFF

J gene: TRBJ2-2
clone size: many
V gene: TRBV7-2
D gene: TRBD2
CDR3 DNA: TGTGCCAGCCCCGCGGGGCTAGCGGGATCGGGGAACACCGGGGAGCTGTTTTTT
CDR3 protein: CASPAGLAGSGNTGELFF

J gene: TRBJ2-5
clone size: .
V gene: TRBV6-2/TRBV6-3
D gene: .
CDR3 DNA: TGTGCCAGCGGTGGTCGGAGAGAGACCCAGTACTTC
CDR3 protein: CASGGRRETQYF

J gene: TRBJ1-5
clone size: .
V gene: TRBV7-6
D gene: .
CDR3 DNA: TGTGCCAGCAGCCTAGGGGTCCAGGGGAGCAATCAGCCCCAGCATTTT
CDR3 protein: CASSLGVQGSNQPQHF

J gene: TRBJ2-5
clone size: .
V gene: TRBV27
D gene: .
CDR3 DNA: TGTGCCAGCAGTTTGGCGGGGTTGGAGACCCAGTACTTC
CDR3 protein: CASSLAGLETQYF

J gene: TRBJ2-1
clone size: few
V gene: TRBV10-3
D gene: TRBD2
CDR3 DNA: TGTGCCATCAGTGGGAGCGGGGGCGCCCTGGCCTACAATGAGCAGTTCTTC
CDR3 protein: CAISGSGGALAYNEQFF

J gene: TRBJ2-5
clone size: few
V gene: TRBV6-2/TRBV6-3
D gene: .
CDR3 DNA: TGTGCCAGCAGTTACGGGAGACTAGATGTGTCTGCGACCCAGTACTTC
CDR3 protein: CASSYGRLDVSATQYF

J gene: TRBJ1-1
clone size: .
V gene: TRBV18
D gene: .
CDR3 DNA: TGTGCCAGCTCACCATCTTGGGCAGCGAGAACTGAAGCTTTCTTT
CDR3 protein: CASSPSWAARTEAFF

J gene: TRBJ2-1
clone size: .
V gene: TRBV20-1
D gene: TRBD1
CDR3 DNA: TGCAGTGCTAGATCAGGGACAGGGGGCAATGAGCAGTTCTTC
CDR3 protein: CSARSGTGGNEQFF

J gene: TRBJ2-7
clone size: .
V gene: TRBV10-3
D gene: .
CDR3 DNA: TGTGCCATCAGTGAGTCGTTATGGGGGTACGAGCAGTACTTC
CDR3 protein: CAISESLWGYEQYF

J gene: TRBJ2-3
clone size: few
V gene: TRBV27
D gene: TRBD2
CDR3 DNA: TGTGCCAGCAGTTTATCGGTCGTCCTAGCGGGGAGCACAGATACGCAGTATTTT
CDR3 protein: CASSLSVVLAGSTDTQYF

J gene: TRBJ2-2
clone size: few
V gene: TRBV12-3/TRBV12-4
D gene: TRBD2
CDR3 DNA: TGTGCCAGCGGACTAGCGGGGGAAACCGGGGAGCTGTTTTTT
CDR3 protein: CASGLAGETGELFF

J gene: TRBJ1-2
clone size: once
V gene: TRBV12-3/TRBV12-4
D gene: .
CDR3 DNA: TGTGCCAGCACCCGGAAAGGGGGATTCTACACCTTC
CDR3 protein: CASTRKGGFYTF

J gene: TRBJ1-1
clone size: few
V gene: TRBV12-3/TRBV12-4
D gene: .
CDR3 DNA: TGTGCCAGCAGGAGCAGGGCGCGGATGAACACTGAAGCTTTCTTT
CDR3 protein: CASRSRARMNTEAFF

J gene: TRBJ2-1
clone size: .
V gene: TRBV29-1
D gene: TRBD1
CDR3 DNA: TGCAGCGTCCAAACAGGGGGCTCCTACAATGAGCAGTTCTTC
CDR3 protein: CSVQTGGSYNEQFF

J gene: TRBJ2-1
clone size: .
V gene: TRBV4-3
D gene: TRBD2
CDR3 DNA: TGCGCCAGCAGCCAAGATATCGGACTAGGGTACAATGAGCAGTTCTTC
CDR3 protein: CASSQDIGLGYNEQFF

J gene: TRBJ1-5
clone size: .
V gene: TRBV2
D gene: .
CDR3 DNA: TGTGCCAGCAGCCAGGAGTCTAGTTATCAGCCCCAGCATTTT
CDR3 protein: CASSQESSYQPQHF

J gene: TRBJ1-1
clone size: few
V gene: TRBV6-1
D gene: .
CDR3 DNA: TGTGCCAGCAGTGAAGCCCGATCACCGAACACTGAAGCTTTCTTT
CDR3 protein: CASSEARSPNTEAFF

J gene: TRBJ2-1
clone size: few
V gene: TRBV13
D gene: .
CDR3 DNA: TGTGCCAGCAGCTTTGGGGGGGGCCTCTCCTACAATGAGCAGTTCTTC
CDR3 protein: CASSFGGGLSYNEQFF

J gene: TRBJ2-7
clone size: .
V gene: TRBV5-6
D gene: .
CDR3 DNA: TGTGCCAGCAGCCCTAGGGGACGGAACTCCTACGAGCAGTACTTC
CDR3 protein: CASSPRGRNSYEQYF

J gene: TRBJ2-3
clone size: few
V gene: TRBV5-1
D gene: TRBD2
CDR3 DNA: TGCGCCAGCAGCCCCCACGGCACTAGCGGGGGAGGTGGTACGCAGTATTTT
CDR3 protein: CASSPHGTSGGGGTQYF

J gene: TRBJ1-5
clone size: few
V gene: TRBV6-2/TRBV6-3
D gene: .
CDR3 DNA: TGTGCCAGCAGTTACGTACAGCTTATTAATCAGCCCCAGCATTTT
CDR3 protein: CASSYVQLINQPQHF

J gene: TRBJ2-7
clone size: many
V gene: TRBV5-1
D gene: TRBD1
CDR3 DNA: TGCGCCAGCAGCGCCCGGACAGGGTATAAAGACGAGCAGTACTTC
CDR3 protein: CASSARTGYKDEQYF

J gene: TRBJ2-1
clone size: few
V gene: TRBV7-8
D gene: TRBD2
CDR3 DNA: TGTGCCAGCAAAACTAGCGGGAGGCTTAATGAGCAGTTCTTC
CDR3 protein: CASKTSGRLNEQFF

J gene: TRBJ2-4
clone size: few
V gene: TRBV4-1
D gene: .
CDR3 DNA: TGCGCCAGCAGCCAAGGCCTAGCTTTCGCCAAAAACATTCAGTACTTC
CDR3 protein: CASSQGLAFAKNIQYF